The rows below give T cell receptor beta chains drawn from one sample of a study of cytomegalovirus exposure and HLA in healthy donors. Produced via immunoSEQ multiplex PCR; TCRdb's table is partial and in-frame only. The top ten hold over 9% of the sample, which has over 120,000 clones, roughly 89% seen once. The specimen was PBMCs. These TCRs come from a woman between 18 and 29 years old in good health and CMV-seropositive. Each CDR3 is given with its conserved first and last residue. D genes are given only for firm matches. Clone size is not always given. Where it is, it says once, few, many or a class for expanded clones.

>TRBJ2-7|TRBV11-3|medium-sized|12|-
CASSLSWQEQYF
TGTGCCAGCAGCTTAAGTTGGCAGGAGCAGTACTTC
>TRBJ2-3|TRBV7-6|once|13|-
CASGEGDTDTQYF
TGTGCCAGCGGCGAGGGGGATACAGATACGCAGTATTTT
>TRBJ2-1|TRBV4-1|-|14|-
CASSQDRTEGVQFF
TGCGCCAGCAGCCAAGATAGGACCGAGGGGGTACAGTTCTTC
>TRBJ1-3|TRBV19|-|14|-
CASRPGLAGNTIYF
TGTGCCAGTAGACCGGGACTAGCTGGAAACACCATATATTTT
>TRBJ2-5|TRBV19|-|15|TRBD1
CASSMRDRGKETQYF
TGTGCCAGTAGTATGCGGGACAGGGGGAAAGAGACCCAGTACTTC
>TRBJ2-5|TRBV5-1|-|17|TRBD2
CASSLGGGALFLETQYF
TGCGCCAGCAGCTTGGGCGGGGGGGCCTTGTTCTTAGAGACCCAGTACTTC
>TRBJ2-7|TRBV5-6|-|13|-
CASSYSSFYEQYF
TGTGCCAGCAGTTACTCCTCATTTTACGAGCAGTACTTC
>TRBJ1-4|TRBV7-2|-|15|-
CASSLRGGVSEKLFF
TGTGCCAGCAGCTTACGTGGGGGCGTGAGTGAAAAACTGTTTTTT
>TRBJ1-6|TRBV27|-|14|-
CASSLTRGGSPLHF
TGTGCCAGCAGTTTGACTCGTGGGGGGTCACCCCTCCACTTT
>TRBJ1-6|TRBV25-1|-|14|-
CASSGHAGGSPLHF
TGTGCCAGCAGTGGACACGCGGGGGGTTCACCCCTCCACTTT
>TRBJ2-7|TRBV19|-|15|TRBD1
CASSPGTGVVGEQYF
TGTGCCAGTAGTCCCGGGACAGGCGTCGTAGGCGAGCAGTACTTC
>TRBJ1-1|TRBV9|-|15|-
CASSVGGGVNTEAFF
TGTGCCAGCAGCGTAGGGGGAGGGGTGAACACTGAAGCTTTCTTT
>TRBJ2-2|TRBV10-3|-|14|TRBD1
CAIGLRQGSGELFF
TGTGCCATCGGGCTGAGACAGGGCAGCGGGGAGCTGTTTTTT
>TRBJ2-1|TRBV6-4|-|15|TRBD2
CASSDSPGGIDEQFF
TGTGCCAGCAGTGACTCGCCCGGGGGGATCGATGAGCAGTTCTTC
>TRBJ1-4|TRBV6-5|-|15|-
CASSRKTGWAEKLFF
TGTGCCAGCAGTCGCAAGACAGGATGGGCTGAAAAACTGTTTTTT
>TRBJ1-1|TRBV6-5|-|11|TRBD1
CASREGATAFF
TGTGCCAGCAGAGAGGGGGCAACAGCTTTCTTT
>TRBJ2-1|TRBV6-4|-|14|TRBD1
CASRVGQGATEQFF
TGTGCCAGCAGGGTGGGACAGGGGGCTACTGAGCAGTTCTTC
>TRBJ2-7|TRBV28|-|16|-
CASSLGSREYYYEQYF
TGTGCCAGCAGTTTAGGCTCCCGAGAGTACTACTACGAGCAGTACTTC
>TRBJ2-7|TRBV9|-|16|-
CASSAVGGYEIYEQYF
TGTGCCAGCAGCGCCGTAGGGGGATATGAGATATACGAGCAGTACTTC
>TRBJ2-3|TRBV5-1|-|15|-
CASSFDAGYTDTQYF
TGCGCCAGCAGCTTTGACGCGGGGTACACAGATACGCAGTATTTT
>TRBJ1-1|TRBV2|-|14|TRBD1
CASTPRQGATEAFF
TGTGCCAGCACCCCTCGACAGGGAGCCACTGAAGCTTTCTTT
>TRBJ2-2|TRBV5-8|-|14|-
CASSLGSSAGELFF
TGTGCCAGCAGCTTGGGTAGTAGCGCCGGGGAGCTGTTTTTT
>TRBJ1-2|TRBV28|few|16|TRBD1
CASTSTGATANYGYTF
TGTGCCAGCACCTCTACAGGGGCGACCGCTAACTATGGCTACACCTTC
>TRBJ1-5|TRBV5-6|-|16|TRBD1
CASSLDRGYGNQPQHF
TGTGCCAGCAGCTTGGACAGGGGGTACGGCAATCAGCCCCAGCATTTT
>TRBJ1-3|TRBV7-6|few|14|-
CASSFGGTGNTIYF
TGTGCCAGCAGCTTCGGGGGAACTGGAAACACCATATATTTT
>TRBJ1-1|TRBV6-5|-|13|-
CASSVVTVPEAFF
TGTGCCAGCAGTGTCGTGACTGTCCCCGAAGCTTTCTTT
>TRBJ2-3|TRBV11-2|-|18|TRBD2
CASSLAGASGGRGDTQYF
TGTGCCAGCAGCTTAGCGGGGGCTAGCGGGGGCCGAGGAGATACGCAGTATTTT
>TRBJ2-7|TRBV9|-|16|-
CASSGGEGRASYEQYF
TGTGCCAGCAGCGGGGGAGAGGGTAGAGCCTCCTACGAGCAGTACTTC
>TRBJ2-4|TRBV5-1|-|14|TRBD1
CASSEGQGENIQYF
TGCGCCAGCAGCGAGGGACAGGGGGAAAACATTCAGTACTTC
>TRBJ1-1|TRBV11-2|-|14|TRBD1
CASRTGQRTTEAFF
TGTGCCAGCAGAACGGGACAGCGGACCACTGAAGCTTTCTTT
>TRBJ1-1|TRBV7-8|-|16|-
CASSLAHRVEDTEAFF
TGTGCCAGCAGCTTAGCCCACAGGGTGGAGGACACTGAAGCTTTCTTT
>TRBJ1-3|TRBV18|-|15|TRBD1
CASSRDREAGNTIYF
TGTGCCAGCTCACGGGACAGGGAGGCTGGAAACACCATATATTTT
>TRBJ2-5|TRBV10-3|once|13|TRBD2
CAIRTSGEETQYF
TGTGCCATCAGGACTAGCGGGGAAGAGACCCAGTACTTC
>TRBJ2-3|TRBV10-1|once|15|TRBD2
CASSDSSGSTDTQYF
TGCGCCAGCAGTGATTCTAGCGGGAGTACAGATACGCAGTATTTT
>TRBJ2-1|TRBV29-1|-|15|-
CSFGSWKGSYNEQFF
TGCAGCTTCGGGAGCTGGAAAGGTTCCTACAATGAGCAGTTCTTC
>TRBJ2-2|TRBV9|once|17|TRBD2
CASSVAPLGGSGGELFF
TGTGCCAGCAGCGTAGCGCCCCTGGGGGGGTCAGGAGGGGAGCTGTTTTTT
>TRBJ1-2|TRBV5-1|-|12|-
CASSRQLGGYTF
TGCGCCAGCAGTCGACAACTGGGTGGCTACACCTTC
>TRBJ2-3|TRBV18|-|14|-
CASSPPSTRDTQYF
TGTGCCAGCTCACCACCTAGTACTAGAGATACGCAGTATTTT